This is a list of T cell receptor beta chains from one sample in a study of blood T cell repertoires in COVID-19. Sequencing used immunoSEQ multiplex PCR; TCRdb keeps in-frame clones, though not all of them. Found here are around 84,000 clones, about 68% of them singletons; the top ten hold approximately 5.8%. The sample consisted of peripheral blood. The receptors shown here come from a man aged 50 to 60 with active or convalescent COVID-19. Each CDR3 is given with its conserved first and last residue. D genes are given only for firm matches. Rows may omit the clone size; those that give it use once, few, many or a size class.

NA TRBJ2-1 TRBD2 TRBV4-3 17 CASSQVTSGGTLRGQFF TGCGCCAGCAGCCAAGTGACTAGCGGGGGGACTCTCAGGGGGCAGTTCTTC
few TRBJ1-6 NA TRBV2 11 CASSEEGALHF TGTGCCAGCAGTGAAGAGGGGGCCCTCCACTTT
NA TRBJ2-7 TRBD2 TRBV2 14 CASARIAGAYEQYF TGTGCCAGCGCACGGATAGCGGGGGCCTACGAGCAGTACTTC
NA TRBJ2-2 NA TRBV19 18 CASSTSGGDFGSTGELFF TGTGCCAGTAGTACCAGCGGTGGGGATTTCGGGTCCACCGGGGAGCTGTTTTTT
NA TRBJ2-2 TRBD1 TRBV11-2 15 CASSPRNRGTGELFF TGTGCCAGCAGCCCCAGGAACAGGGGGACCGGGGAGCTGTTTTTT
NA TRBJ1-2 TRBD1 TRBV6-5 13 CASSPDRVYGYTF TGTGCCAGCAGTCCCGACAGGGTCTATGGCTACACCTTC
NA TRBJ2-5 NA TRBV19 14 CASSFGGSQETQYF TGTGCCAGTAGTTTTGGAGGGTCCCAAGAGACCCAGTACTTC
NA TRBJ1-1 TRBD1 TRBV11-2 15 CASSRPGGRNTEAFF TGTGCCAGCAGCAGGCCAGGGGGGAGGAACACTGAAGCTTTCTTT
NA TRBJ2-3 TRBD2 TRBV9 16 CASSVEAGGPTGTQYF TGTGCCAGCAGCGTAGAGGCGGGGGGGCCGACAGGGACGCAGTATTTT
NA TRBJ2-3 TRBD2 TRBV7-2 17 CASSSRQTSGGPNTQYF TGTGCCAGCAGCTCTAGACAGACTAGCGGGGGGCCAAATACGCAGTATTTT
NA TRBJ1-6 NA TRBV5-1 14 CASRSAGNNSPLHF TGCGCCAGCCGGTCGGCAGGGAATAATTCACCCCTCCACTTT
NA TRBJ1-1 NA TRBV30 11 CAWTGSVKAFF TGTGCCTGGACAGGGTCTGTTAAAGCTTTCTTT
NA TRBJ2-7 NA TRBV5-4 12 CASSSPSYEQYF TGTGCCAGCAGCTCCCCGTCCTACGAGCAGTACTTC
NA TRBJ1-5 TRBD1 TRBV7-2 19 CASSLVGGQGAGRNQPQHF TGTGCCAGCAGCTTAGTGGGGGGACAGGGGGCCGGACGCAATCAGCCCCAGCATTTT
NA TRBJ1-2 TRBD1 TRBV7-6 15 CASSFGSGGTYGYTF TGTGCCAGCAGCTTTGGATCAGGGGGGACCTATGGCTACACCTTC
NA TRBJ2-3 TRBD1 TRBV7-8 16 CASSDDRAGSTDTQYF TGTGCCAGCAGCGACGACAGGGCTGGGAGCACAGATACGCAGTATTTT
NA TRBJ1-6 TRBD1 TRBV11-2 14 CASSIRDRESPLHF TGTGCCAGCAGCATACGGGACAGGGAATCACCCCTCCACTTT
NA TRBJ1-1 NA TRBV30 13 CAWSVRGNTEAFF TGTGCCTGGAGTGTCCGGGGGAACACTGAAGCTTTCTTT
NA TRBJ2-7 TRBD1 TRBV6-5 14 CASSLQGGYDEQYF TGTGCCAGCAGTTTACAGGGGGGCTACGATGAGCAGTACTTC
few TRBJ2-1 NA TRBV19 13 CATRTPYYNEQFF TGTGCCACCCGGACACCTTACTACAATGAGCAGTTCTTC
NA TRBJ2-7 NA TRBV3-1/TRBV3-2 17 CASSPHTTGTAAYEQYF TGTGCCAGCAGCCCTCACACTACCGGGACTGCCGCTTACGAGCAGTACTTC
NA TRBJ2-3 TRBD2 TRBV7-3 16 CASSSLGLADTDTQYF TGTGCCAGCAGCTCCCTAGGACTAGCGGACACAGATACGCAGTATTTT
once TRBJ2-5 NA TRBV28 11 CASMSVQTQYF TGTGCCAGCATGTCAGTCCAGACCCAGTACTTC
NA TRBJ2-7 NA TRBV11-3 13 CASSQGGFYEQYF TGTGCCAGCAGCCAGGGGGGCTTCTACGAGCAGTACTTC
once TRBJ1-5 NA TRBV15 13 CATSWSRNQPQHF TGTGCCACCAGTTGGAGTCGAAATCAGCCCCAGCATTTT
once TRBJ1-2 NA TRBV19 15 CASSIATASSTGYTF TGTGCCAGTAGTATAGCGACAGCCTCTTCCACTGGCTACACCTTC
NA TRBJ1-2 TRBD1 TRBV19 19 CASSTGTGVITLYSYGYTF TGTGCCAGTAGTACCGGGACAGGGGTAATCACGTTATATAGCTATGGCTACACCTTC
NA TRBJ2-7 TRBD1 TRBV6-5 13 CASSSDRAYEQYF TGTGCCAGCAGTTCGGACAGGGCATACGAGCAGTACTTC
NA TRBJ2-3 TRBD2 TRBV7-3 16 CASSPRRTSGTDTQYF TGTGCCAGCAGCCCAAGAAGGACTAGCGGCACAGATACGCAGTATTTT
NA TRBJ2-7 NA TRBV13 13 CASSLGQGYEQYF TGTGCCAGCAGCTTAGGGCAGGGCTACGAGCAGTACTTC
few TRBJ1-1 TRBD1 TRBV29-1 12 CSAPGQGAGAFF TGCAGCGCTCCAGGACAGGGGGCGGGAGCTTTCTTT
NA TRBJ2-1 TRBD1 TRBV11-1 14 CASSNRQGRNEQFF TGTGCCAGCAGCAACCGACAGGGAAGGAATGAGCAGTTCTTC
NA TRBJ2-7 TRBD1 TRBV6-5 14 CASSRPGQAREQYF TGTGCCAGCAGCCGCCCAGGACAGGCCCGGGAGCAGTACTTC
once TRBJ1-2 TRBD1 TRBV27 17 CAPSALQQGRVDYGYTF TGTGCCCCCTCAGCCCTTCAACAGGGGCGTGTTGACTATGGCTACACCTTC
NA TRBJ2-5 TRBD2 TRBV3-1/TRBV3-2 16 CASSQEGLAGEETQYF TGTGCCAGCAGCCAAGAAGGTCTAGCGGGCGAAGAGACCCAGTACTTC
once TRBJ1-1 NA TRBV7-9 17 CASSPWAGIKENTEAFF TGTGCCAGCAGCCCATGGGCAGGGATCAAAGAGAACACTGAAGCTTTCTTT